This T cell receptor beta chain was sequenced in a study of T cell responses to AZD1222 COVID-19 vaccine. Using immunoSEQ multiplex PCR, the repertoire was profiled, and TCRdb retains in-frame clones only, with some absent. The sample contains more than 150,000 clones, around nine tenths of which appear only once. This clone was counted once. CDR1 SGHNT and CDR2 YENEEA come from the germline V gene. The CDR3 consists of 19 residues. V shed 5 bases and J 4 bases; nucleotides not matched to a gene: 17. The material was peripheral blood, obtained on day 0 of AZD1222 vaccination. The rearrangement links TRBV11-3 to TRBJ1-6, with 7 bases that match TRBD1. This sequence originates from an adult in good health. CDR3 loop: CASSQTGQWVRWYNSPLHF. The DNA of the CDR3 is TGTGCCAGCAGCCAAACGGGACAGTGGGTAAGGTGGTATAATTCACCCCTCCACTTT.